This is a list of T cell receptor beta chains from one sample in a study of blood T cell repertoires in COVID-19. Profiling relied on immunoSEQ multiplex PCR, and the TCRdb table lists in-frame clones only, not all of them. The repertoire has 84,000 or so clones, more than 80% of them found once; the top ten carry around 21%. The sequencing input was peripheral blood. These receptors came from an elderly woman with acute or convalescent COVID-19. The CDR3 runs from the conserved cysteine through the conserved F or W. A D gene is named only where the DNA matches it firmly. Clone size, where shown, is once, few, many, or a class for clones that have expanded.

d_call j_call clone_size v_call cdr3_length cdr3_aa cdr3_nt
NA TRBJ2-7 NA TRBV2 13 CASNREGGYEQYF TGTGCCAGCAATAGGGAAGGGGGCTACGAGCAGTACTTC
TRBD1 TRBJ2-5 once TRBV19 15 CASSIARGPGETQYF TGTGCCAGTAGTATAGCGAGGGGGCCTGGGGAGACCCAGTACTTC
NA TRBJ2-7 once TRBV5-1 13 CASSPRDSYEQYF TGCGCCAGCAGCCCACGGGACTCCTACGAGCAGTACTTC
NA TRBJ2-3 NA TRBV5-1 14 CASSLVVMTDTQYF TGCGCCAGCAGCTTGGTTGTTATGACAGATACGCAGTATTTT
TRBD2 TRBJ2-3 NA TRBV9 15 CASSYSGGVLDTQYF TGTGCCAGCAGCTATAGCGGGGGGGTCTTAGATACGCAGTATTTT
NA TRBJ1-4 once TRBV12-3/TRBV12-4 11 CASSYREKLFF TGTGCCAGCAGCTACAGGGAAAAACTGTTTTTT
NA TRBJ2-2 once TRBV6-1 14 CASSEPPNTGELFF TGTGCCAGCAGTGAACCTCCTAACACCGGGGAGCTGTTTTTT
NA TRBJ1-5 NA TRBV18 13 CASSPGTNQPQHF TGTGCCAGCTCCCCGGGAACTAATCAGCCCCAGCATTTT
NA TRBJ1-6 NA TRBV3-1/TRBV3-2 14 CASSPRTANSPLHF TGTGCCAGCAGCCCTAGGACAGCAAATTCACCCCTCCACTTT
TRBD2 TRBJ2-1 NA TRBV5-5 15 CASSLALAGSNEQFF TGTGCCAGCAGCTTGGCCCTAGCGGGGTCCAATGAGCAGTTCTTC
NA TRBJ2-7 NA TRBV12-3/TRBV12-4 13 CASSLNQGSEQYF TGTGCCAGCAGTTTAAATCAGGGGTCCGAGCAGTACTTC
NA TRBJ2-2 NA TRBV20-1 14 CSASILENTGELFF TGCAGTGCTAGTATACTAGAGAACACCGGGGAGCTGTTTTTT
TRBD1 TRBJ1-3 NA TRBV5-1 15 CASSLPTGEGNTIYF TGCGCCAGCAGCCTTCCGACAGGGGAAGGAAACACCATATATTTT
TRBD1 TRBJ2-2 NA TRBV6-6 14 CAGRQGASPGELFF TGTGCCGGGCGGCAGGGGGCATCTCCCGGGGAGCTGTTTTTT
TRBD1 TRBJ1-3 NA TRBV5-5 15 CASSFTGGSGNTIYF TGTGCCAGCAGCTTTACAGGGGGCTCTGGAAACACCATATATTTT
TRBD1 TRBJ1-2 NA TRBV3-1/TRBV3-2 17 CASSPLTGANSNYGYTF TGTGCCAGCAGCCCTCTCACAGGGGCGAATTCTAACTATGGCTACACCTTC
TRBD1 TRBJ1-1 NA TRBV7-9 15 CASSIQGRVGTEAFF TGTGCCAGCAGCATACAGGGGAGAGTGGGGACTGAAGCTTTCTTT
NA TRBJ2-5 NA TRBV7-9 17 CASSLGYQTGQLETQYF TGTGCCAGCAGCTTAGGCTACCAGACGGGACAACTAGAGACCCAGTACTTC
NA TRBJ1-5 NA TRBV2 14 CASSDIYSNQPQHF TGTGCCAGCAGTGATATTTATAGCAATCAGCCCCAGCATTTT
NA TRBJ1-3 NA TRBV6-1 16 CASSEVGGNSGNTIYF TGTGCCAGCAGTGAAGTAGGCGGGAACTCTGGAAACACCATATATTTT
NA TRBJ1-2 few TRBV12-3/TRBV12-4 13 CASSLAANYGYTF TGTGCCAGCAGTTTGGCAGCTAACTATGGCTACACCTTC
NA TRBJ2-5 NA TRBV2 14 CASSPFGSPETQYF TGTGCCAGCAGTCCCTTTGGGAGCCCGGAGACCCAGTACTTC
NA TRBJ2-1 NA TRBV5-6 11 CASSLAVEQFF TGTGCCAGCAGCTTAGCGGTTGAGCAGTTCTTC
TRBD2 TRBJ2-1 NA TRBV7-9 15 CASSATSVSYNEQFF TGTGCCAGCAGCGCCACTAGCGTCTCCTACAATGAGCAGTTCTTC
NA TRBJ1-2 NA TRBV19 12 CASRGQDYGYTF TGTGCCAGTAGGGGTCAGGACTATGGCTACACCTTC
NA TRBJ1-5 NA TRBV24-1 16 CATSVTGTDDNQPQHF TGTGCCACCAGTGTAACAGGGACGGATGACAATCAGCCCCAGCATTTT
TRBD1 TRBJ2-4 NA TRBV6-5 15 CASSPNRGAKNIQYF TGTGCCAGCAGTCCTAACAGGGGAGCCAAAAACATTCAGTACTTC
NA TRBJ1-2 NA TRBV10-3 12 CAISETTYGYTF TGTGCCATCAGTGAGACGACTTATGGCTACACCTTC
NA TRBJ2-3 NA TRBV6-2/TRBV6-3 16 CASSPLARLSTDTQYF TGTGCCAGCAGCCCTCTAGCGCGACTGAGCACAGATACGCAGTATTTT
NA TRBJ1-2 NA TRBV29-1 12 CSVVGGGYGYTF TGCAGCGTTGTGGGGGGAGGCTATGGCTACACCTTC
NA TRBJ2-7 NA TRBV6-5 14 CASSYSRQPYEQYF TGTGCCAGCAGTTACTCGAGGCAGCCCTACGAGCAGTACTTC